One and the same sample provided the 17 T cell receptor beta chains below, sequenced in a study of blood T cell repertoires in COVID-19. Sequencing used immunoSEQ multiplex PCR; TCRdb keeps in-frame clones, though not all of them. The sample has under 300,000 clones; approximately 91% are singletons. The sample comprised peripheral blood. Source of these receptors: a woman aged 25 to 39 with acute or convalescent COVID-19.

The chain couples TRBV12-3 or TRBV12-4 to TRBJ1-5; D unresolved. Trimming removed 5 bases from V and 0 bases from J, with 5 bases in between. The CDR3 sequence is 13 residues long. In DNA form, the CDR3 reads TGTGCCAGCAGTATCAATAGCAATCAGCCCCAGCATTTT. It yields the protein CASSINSNQPQHF.

The rearrangement uses TRBV5-1 and TRBJ2-2, with D possibly being TRBD2 (6 bases). CDR1 SGHRS and CDR2 YFSETQ come from the germline V gene. V was pared by 5 bases and J by 1 base, with 12 bases between. This CDR3 is 15 amino acids long. DNA for the CDR3: TGCGCCAGCAGTCTTACTAGCTTGAACACCGGGGAGCTGTTTTTT. It codes for CASSLTSLNTGELFF.

The chain couples TRBV19 to TRBJ1-4, with 8 bases fitting TRBD1. This CDR3 is 15 amino acids long. J lost 7 bases, V lost 5 bases, and 9 bases had no gene match. Germline V gives CDR1 LNHDA, CDR2 SQIVND (reference sequence). CDR3 amino acids: CASSRNRQGREKLFF. The CDR3 nucleotides are TGTGCCAGTAGTCGCAACAGACAGGGGCGTGAAAAACTGTTTTTT.

The chain has TRBV10-3 and TRBJ1-5; possible D gene TRBD1, 6 bases. The CDR3 runs 14 residues. CDR1 is ENHRY and CDR2 is SYGVKD in the germline V gene. The V end lost 10 bases, the J end lost 3 bases, and 16 bases lay between the germline ends. CDR3 nucleotides: TGTGCCACGGGAAGACAGGATCACAATCAGCCCCAGCATTTT. It yields the protein CATGRQDHNQPQHF.

This chain joins TRBV10-3 and TRBJ2-4; the D gene is possibly TRBD1 (5 bases). This CDR3 comprises 15 residues. The ends were cut back, 2 bases at V and 4 bases at J, with 12 bases in the middle. Germline V gene lookup returns CDR1 ENHRY and CDR2 SYGVKD. CDR3 sequence reads: CAISEDSSLKNIQYF. Written as DNA, the CDR3 is TGTGCCATCAGTGAGGACAGCTCCCTTAAAAACATTCAGTACTTC.

The rearrangement joins TRBV7-2 to TRBJ1-5; TRBD1 is a possible D gene (5 bases). V was cut by 5 bases and J by 2 bases, with 16 bases left in between. The germline CDR1 and CDR2 sequences are SGHTA and FQGNSA. The CDR3 has 16 residues. CDR3 region: CASSTQQGVRNQPQHF. CDR3 coding DNA: TGTGCCAGCAGCACTCAGCAGGGTGTGCGCAATCAGCCCCAGCATTTT.

This clone was found a few times. V gene TRBV6-6 combines with J gene TRBJ2-5; D remains unclear. V was clipped by 0 bases and J by 0 bases, with 5 bases between them. The CDR3 has 14 residues. In germline, CDR1 is MNHNY, CDR2 SVGAGI (reference sequence). The CDR3 sequence: CASSYSEYQETQYF. DNA of the CDR3: TGTGCCAGCAGTTACTCCGAGTACCAAGAGACCCAGTACTTC.

V gene TRBV29-1 combines with J gene TRBJ1-3; the D is unclear. CDR1 and CDR2 from the germline V gene are SQVTM and ANQGSEA. V shed 2 bases and J shed 9 bases, with 14 bases lying between them. CDR3 size: 13 residues. CDR3 nucleotide sequence: TGCAGCGTTGAAATCAACGGGGATGTCACCATATATTTT. This translates into CSVEINGDVTIYF.

The chain has TRBV7-3 and TRBJ2-1; 12 bases align to TRBD2. V dropped 6 bases and J dropped 4; count of bases not matched to a gene: 7. Germline loops: CDR1 SGHTA, CDR2 FQGTGA. The CDR3 is 16 amino acids. This CDR3 is CASSLLAGGAYNEQFF. The CDR3, as DNA: TGTGCCAGCAGTTTACTAGCGGGAGGCGCATACAATGAGCAGTTCTTC.

The chain carries TRBV7-6 and TRBJ2-7; tentatively, D is TRBD1 (6 bases). Per the germline V gene, CDR1 is SGHVS and CDR2 is FNYEAQ. The V end was cut by 0 bases, the J end by 2 bases, with 11 bases between. The CDR3 runs 15 residues. The CDR3 protein is CASSLAARGTYEQYF. Written as DNA, the CDR3 is TGTGCCAGCAGCTTAGCAGCCAGGGGTACCTACGAGCAGTACTTC.

This clone was detected once. The V and J genes are TRBV10-3 and TRBJ1-2; D is uncertain. CDR1 is ENHRY and CDR2 is SYGVKD in the germline V gene. CDR3 length equals 14 residues. The germline V and J ends were trimmed by 0 bases and 8 bases, with 13 bases remaining between them. CDR3 residues: CAISESTRGIGYTF. The DNA of the CDR3 is TGTGCCATCAGTGAGTCGACTCGAGGGATAGGCTACACCTTC.

This chain uses TRBV7-9 with TRBJ2-1, with D maybe TRBD2 (5 bases). The V gene lost 5 bases and the J gene lost 4 bases, with 9 bases spanning the gap. The CDR3 length is 13 residues. CDR1 and CDR2 (germline): SEHNR, FQNEAQ (reference sequence). Here the CDR3 DNA reads TGTGCCAGCAGCCCGAGGACTTACAATGAGCAGTTCTTC. Protein: CASSPRTYNEQFF. The full variable domain, completed using reference TRBV7-9 and TRBJ2-1, is DTGVSQNPRHKITKRGQNVTFRCDPISEHNRLYWYRQTLGQGPEFLTYFQNEAQLEKSRLLSDRFSAERPKGSFSTLEIQRTEQGDSAMYLCASSPRTYNEQFFGPGTRLTVL.

This chain connects TRBV6-6 to TRBJ2-3; D remains ambiguous. Germline CDR1 and CDR2: MNHNY and SVGAGI (reference sequence). This CDR3 is 15 amino acids long. Between the trimmed V and J ends, which lost 4 bases and 1 base, there was a span of 12 bases. The CDR3 loop reads CASSLLPPGTDTQYF. The CDR3, as DNA: TGTGCCAGCAGTTTACTGCCACCTGGCACAGATACGCAGTATTTT.

Note on this clone: Different DNA sequences within this sample yield the same CDR3. This rearrangement joins TRBV11-3 to TRBJ2-5; 7 bases are shared with TRBD2. The CDR3 runs 14 residues. The J segment lost 2 bases and the V segment lost 3 bases, leaving 3 bases of the junction unmatched. The germline gives CDR1 SGHNT, CDR2 YENEEA. In DNA form, the CDR3 reads TGTGCCAGCAGCTTGGGTAGCGGGCAAGAGACCCAGTACTTC. Translating it yields CASSLGSGQETQYF.

The V gene is TRBV18, the J gene TRBJ2-5, with D possibly being TRBD2 (5 bases). Germline V CDR1 and CDR2: KGHSH, LQKENI. V was clipped by 1 base and J by 7 bases, with 16 bases between them. CDR3 length equals 15 residues. The CDR3, as DNA: TGTGCCAGCTCACCACTCGCGGACTTCAAGAGGACCCAGTACTTC. It codes for CASSPLADFKRTQYF.

V usage is TRBV14 and J usage is TRBJ1-2, with 7 bases aligning to TRBD1. The V gene's germline CDR1 is SGHDN and CDR2 FVKESK. The length of the CDR3 is 14 residues. V shed 6 bases, J shed 5 bases, and the junction held 9 bases outside the gene matches. The CDR3 here is CASRRSGGVYGYTF. The CDR3 DNA follows: TGTGCCAGCAGGAGGTCAGGGGGTGTATATGGCTACACCTTC.

Here the CDR3 reads CASSTRGLASGANVLTF. The CDR3 DNA reads as TGTGCCAGCAGCACGCGGGGACTAGCCTCTGGGGCCAACGTCCTGACTTTC. This rearrangement joins TRBV11-3 to TRBJ2-6, with TRBD2 identical over 9 bases. The CDR3 is 17 amino acids. V trimming: 5 bases; J trimming: 0 bases; junction bases outside the gene matches: 5. Per germline, CDR1 SGHNT and CDR2 YENEEA.